This record looks at one TCR beta chain sequence and its context. The sample originates from a study of blood T cell repertoires in COVID-19. The overall study: Researchers got acute and convalescent COVID-19 samples from the United States, Italy and Spain. Nucleic acid was either cDNA or gDNA, and it came from T cells, B-cell-depleted T cells, or PBMCs.

The CDR3 runs 18 residues. Original analysis: Researchers report that nucleated cell counts were estimated from reference gene primer amplification. Assay: immunoSEQ multiplex PCR; the TCRdb copy retains only in-frame clones and omits some. That table furnishes V, J and clone size, whereas the DNA furnished D and trimming. The sample includes hundreds of thousands of clones, approximately 79% of them seen just once. The clonotype comes from a woman aged 35 to 49 with active or convalescent COVID-19. J is TRBJ1-1 and V is TRBV21-1; the listed D gene, TRBD1, was not tested against the DNA. TRBV21-1 is an annotated pseudogene. Sequenced: peripheral blood. DNA for the CDR3: TGTGCCAGCAGCAAAGAAGATCGGGGGACAGTCGAAAACACTGAAGCTTTCTTT. Protein: CASSKEDRGTVENTEAFF.